These 29 T cell receptor beta chains came from one sample sequenced in a study of regulatory T cells in long-lasting Graves disease (dated by TCRdb to the early 2020s). The time point label, as the study defines it: persistent/refractory GD, antithyroid drugs over 5 years with positive TRAb. For both TCR sequencing and RNA sequencing, RNA was extracted from PBMCs in TRIzol. The method was multiplex PCR. The sample was run on an Illumina HiSeq 4000. iRepertoire HTBI primers and Arm-PCR amplification of CDR3 regions were used to construct TCR beta libraries. Using fastp at Q25 and MiXCR, TCRdb reprocessed the public reads and kept productive beta chains. Each CDR3 protein appears once, grouped with its most common genes and DNA. Present in this sample are around 500,000 distinct CDR3 sequences, around 20% of which were seen just once. 7.8% of the sample lies in the top ten. Sequenced material: peripheral blood mononuclear cells (PBMCs), taken when the disease was refractory, from a patient treated with antithyroid drugs. These TCRs come from a female donor with Graves disease.

This clonotype appeared a single time. The V call is TRBV6-2 or TRBV6-3, the J call TRBJ2-7; 12 bases align to TRBD2. The length of the CDR3 is 14 residues. CDR1 MNHEY and CDR2 SVGEGT come from the germline V gene. The V segment lost 6 bases and the J segment 5 bases; nucleotides outside the gene matches: 5. This chain's CDR3 is CASSGLAGSDEQYF. Here the CDR3 DNA reads TGTGCCAGCAGCGGACTAGCGGGAAGCGACGAGCAGTACTTC.

The V call is TRBV6-2 or TRBV6-3, the J call TRBJ2-1, with D possibly TRBD2 on 6 matching bases. The CDR3 is 13 residues long. Germline CDR1 reads MNHEY; CDR2 reads SVGEGT. The V end was cut by 2 bases, the J end by 4 bases, with 6 bases between. CDR3 region: CASSYGGYNEQFF. CDR3 bases: TGTGCCAGCAGTTACGGGGGGTACAATGAGCAGTTCTTC.

The genes are TRBV6-2 or TRBV6-3 and TRBJ1-5; 9 bases agree with TRBD1. This CDR3 has 14 residues. The V and J ends lost 5 bases and 10 bases, in that order; junction bases with no gene match: 9. CDR1 and CDR2 (germline): MNHEY, SVGEGT. The CDR3 DNA follows: TGTGCCAGCAGTAACCCCGGGACAGGGCTTCCCCAGCATTTT. Translating it yields CASSNPGTGLPQHF.

This clonotype was recorded at least ten times. The chain recombines TRBV2 with TRBJ2-2; 7 bases match TRBD1. There are 14 residues in the CDR3. V shed 8 bases and J 4 bases; nucleotides not matched to a gene: 7. CDR1 and CDR2 (germline): SNHLY, FYNNEI. The CDR3 reads CASPRGQSTGELFF. The CDR3 region has the DNA TGTGCCAGCCCTCGGGGACAGAGCACCGGGGAGCTGTTTTTT.

V and J are TRBV7-2 and TRBJ2-3; tentatively, D is TRBD2 (5 bases). Trimming stripped 5 bases from V and 2 bases from J, with 20 bases between. The germline gives CDR1 SGHTA, CDR2 FQGNSA. This CDR3 has 17 residues. CDR3 coding DNA: TGTGCCAGCAGCCCCCGGCGGGTCTCGCCTCTCACAGATACGCAGTATTTT. Its translation: CASSPRRVSPLTDTQYF.

This clonotype was recorded once. CDR3 sequence reads: CSARADKGQGARGYTF. CDR3 bases: TGCAGTGCTAGAGCCGACAAAGGACAGGGGGCAAGAGGCTACACCTTC. This chain uses TRBV20-1 with TRBJ2-4; 11 nucleotides agree with TRBD1. Near its end, the DNA agrees better with TRBJ1-2, so the J call may be wrong. The length of the CDR3 is 16 residues. Germline V gene data show CDR1 as DFQATT and CDR2 as SNEGSKA (reference sequence).

At least ten counts were recorded for this clonotype. This chain uses TRBV7-8 with TRBJ2-1; TRBD2 is a possible D gene (6 bases). Per germline, CDR1 SGHVS and CDR2 FQNEAQ. This CDR3 region has 15 residues. The V end lost 4 bases, the J end lost 7 bases, and 17 bases lay between the germline ends. CDR3: CASSSQRVDGNEQFF. As DNA, the CDR3 is TGTGCCAGCAGCTCCCAGCGGGTTGATGGGAATGAGCAGTTCTTC. The full variable domain, in which reference TRBV7-8 and TRBJ2-1 provide the parts outside the CDR3, is GAGVSQSPRYKVAKRGQDVALRCDPISGHVSLFWYQQALGQGPEFLTYFQNEAQLDKSGLPSDRFFAERPEGSVSTLKIQRTQQEDSAVYLCASSSQRVDGNEQFFGPGTRLTVL.

This clonotype showed up many times. For the CDR3, the DNA is TGTGCCAGCAGTTTGGAGCTCGCCTGGGCGACCCAGTACTTC. It is translated as CASSLELAWATQYF. The chain employs TRBV28 and TRBJ2-5, with unresolved D. Germline-derived CDR1 and CDR2 are MDHEN and SYDVKM. The ends were cut back, 3 bases at V and 7 bases at J, with 15 bases in the middle. The CDR3 consists of 14 residues.

The rearrangement joins TRBV29-1 to TRBJ2-3; D possibly matches TRBD1 or TRBD2 (5 bases each). The CDR3 consists of 14 residues. Trimming shortened V by 4 bases and J by 4 bases, and 15 bases separated the two germline ends. Germline V gives CDR1 SQVTM, CDR2 ANQGSEA. CDR3 region: CSVVRRQGADTQYF. In DNA form, the CDR3 reads TGCAGCGTTGTCCGGCGGCAGGGAGCAGATACGCAGTATTTT.

This clonotype came up a few times. The J gene is TRBJ1-1, the V gene TRBV4-1; no definite D call. CDR1 is MGHRA and CDR2 is YSYEKL in the germline V gene. The CDR3 contains 12 residues. V was trimmed by 2 bases and J by 6 bases, leaving 7 bases between them. In DNA, the CDR3 is TGCGCCAGCAGCCAACCGCAATCTGAAGCTTTCTTT. Translated, it gives CASSQPQSEAFF.

This clonotype has more than one count but fewer than ten. V usage is TRBV5-5 and J usage is TRBJ2-2; weak D call: TRBD2 (5 bases). The CDR3 has 15 residues. The V end lost 0 bases, the J end lost 5 bases, and 11 bases lay between the germline ends. Germline values: CDR1 SGHKS, CDR2 YYEKEE (reference sequence). In nucleotides, the CDR3 is TGTGCCAGCAGCTTGGAAGGACTCCTTACCGGGGAGCTGTTTTTT. Translation: CASSLEGLLTGELFF.

The V gene is TRBV19, the J gene TRBJ2-7; D possibly uses TRBD1 or TRBD2 (5 bases each). Germline V gene sequence: CDR1 LNHDA, CDR2 SQIVND (reference sequence). This CDR3 is built from 16 residues. V lost 5 bases and J 2 bases, leaving 19 bases between the germline ends. The CDR3 nucleotides read TGTGCCAGTAGTGGGGCGCTTGCACTGGGACCCTACGAGCAGTACTTC. It encodes CASSGALALGPYEQYF.

The V call is TRBV2, the J call TRBJ2-4; 9 bases agree with TRBD1. V gave up 5 bases and J gave up 15 bases; unmatched junction bases: 11. The CDR3 length is 13 residues. The germline V gene has CDR1 SNHLY and CDR2 FYNNEI. The CDR3 nucleotides are TGTGCCAGCAGTACCGGGACAGGGTTGGGGGGGTACTTC. This gives the protein CASSTGTGLGGYF.

In its sample, this clonotype was seen a few times. V gene TRBV12-3 or TRBV12-4 combines with J gene TRBJ1-5; D call uncertain. Trimming pared 4 bases from V and 3 bases from J, leaving 7 bases between. CDR3 length: 13 amino acids. CDR3: CASSSIFNQPQHF. Written as DNA, the CDR3 is TGTGCCAGCAGTTCGATATTCAATCAGCCCCAGCATTTT.

This clonotype was observed many times. The V call is TRBV7-3, the J call TRBJ2-6; D is possibly TRBD2 (6 bases). The CDR3 covers 16 residues. Trimming left V 8 bases short and J 0 bases short, with 14 bases between. Germline loops: CDR1 SGHTA, CDR2 FQGTGA. CDR3: CASEEAGPSGANVLTF. In DNA, the CDR3 is TGTGCCAGCGAGGAGGCGGGACCCTCTGGGGCCAACGTCCTGACTTTC.

V gene TRBV6-2 or TRBV6-3 combines with J gene TRBJ2-2, with 10 bases lining up with TRBD1. Germline trimming cut 6 bases from V and 7 bases from J; bases unmatched to any gene: 11. Per germline, CDR1 MNHEY and CDR2 SVGEGT. This CDR3 contains 16 residues. The CDR3 DNA sequence: TGTGCCAGCAGGCCTCTGACGGGACAGGGGTACGGGGAGCTGTTTTTT. Protein sequence: CASRPLTGQGYGELFF.

Note on this clonotype: A read error is possible here, since a much larger clone lies one base away. Given the absence of the conserved phenylalanine or tryptophan at the CDR3 end, a read error is likely. The V gene is TRBV12-3 or TRBV12-4, the J gene TRBJ2-7; 12 nucleotides line up with TRBD2. The V gene end was trimmed by 7 bases and the J gene end by 6 bases; junction bases not matched to a gene: 7. The CDR3 length is 14 residues. The CDR3 sequence: CASTRLAGEPEQYL. CDR3 in DNA: TGTGCCAGCACCCGACTAGCGGGAGAACCCGAGCAGTACCTC.

The CDR3 coding sequence is TGTGCCAGCAGTGGGGACAGCCAAAAAAAGTTCTTC. It yields the protein CASSGDSQKKFF. The chain is built from TRBV2 and TRBJ2-1; TRBD1 agrees at 7 bases. Trimming took 4 bases from V and 14 from J; bases not matched to a gene: 8. The CDR3 covers 12 residues. Germline CDR1 reads SNHLY; CDR2 reads FYNNEI.

Many counts were recorded for this clonotype. The rearrangement links TRBV6-1 to TRBJ2-4; TRBD2 might be the D (6 bases). Trimming left V 4 bases short and J 0 bases short, with 13 bases between. Germline values: CDR1 MNHNS, CDR2 SASEGT. This CDR3 has 16 amino acids. CDR3 amino acids: CASSGRAGQAKNIQYF. The CDR3, as DNA: TGTGCCAGCAGTGGCAGAGCGGGCCAAGCCAAAAACATTCAGTACTTC.

Ten or more counts support this clonotype. The J gene is TRBJ2-7, the V gene TRBV7-2; D not certain. The CDR3 runs to 12 residues. Germline CDR1 SGHTA, CDR2 FQGNSA. Trimming removed 2 bases from V and 4 bases from J, with 6 bases in between. The CDR3 loop is CASSLPDYEQYF. CDR3 nucleotides: TGTGCCAGCAGCTTACCAGATTACGAGCAGTACTTC.

This clonotype was counted between two and nine times. CDR3 DNA: TGTGCCAGCAGTGACACCTTTAATTCACCCCTCCACTTT. Translation: CASSDTFNSPLHF. The chain recombines TRBV6-1 with TRBJ1-6; unclear D gene. Germline V gene data show CDR1 as MNHNS and CDR2 as SASEGT. The CDR3 consists of 13 residues. V shed 3 bases and J shed 6 bases, with 6 bases lying between them.

In this sample, this clonotype turned up many times. This chain joins TRBV20-1 and TRBJ2-7; tentative D call: TRBD2 (5 bases). Germline V CDR1 and CDR2: DFQATT, SNEGSKA (reference sequence). The CDR3 loop spans 12 amino acids. V lost 3 bases to trimming and J lost 2 bases, with 8 bases between them. The CDR3 is CSARPGAYEQYF. Written as DNA, the CDR3 is TGCAGTGCTAGGCCCGGGGCCTACGAGCAGTACTTC.

This clonotype was counted ten times or more. The rearrangement links TRBV24-1 to TRBJ1-4; 8 bases are a match to TRBD1. V dropped 3 bases and J dropped 7; count of bases not matched to a gene: 6. The germline V gene has CDR1 KGHDR and CDR2 SFDVKD. The length of the CDR3 is 15 residues. CDR3 loop: CATSDPGQGIEKLFF. In DNA form, the CDR3 reads TGTGCCACCAGTGATCCAGGACAGGGTATTGAAAAACTGTTTTTT.

This clonotype was counted between two and nine times. The chain combines TRBV4-2 with TRBJ2-7, with D unclear. This CDR3 is 13 amino acids long. Trimming took off 1 base at V and 6 bases at J, with 10 bases between the two ends. Germline values: CDR1 LGHNA, CDR2 YNFKEQ. Written as DNA, the CDR3 is TGTGCCAGCAGCCAAGGGGTTGCATCCGAGCAGTACTTC. Protein sequence: CASSQGVASEQYF.

This clonotype was counted ten times or more. The chain employs TRBV28 and TRBJ1-1; D may be TRBD1 (5 bases). From germline, CDR1 is MDHEN and CDR2 SYDVKM. The CDR3 is 15 amino acids. The V and J ends lost 7 bases and 5 bases respectively, with 20 bases between them. The CDR3 DNA is TGTGCCAGCAAATACCGGGGGGGACGCGGGACTGAAGCTTTCTTT. As protein: CASKYRGGRGTEAFF.

Ten or more counts support this clonotype. The chain couples TRBV6-1 to TRBJ2-2; no reliable D call. CDR1 is MNHNS, CDR2 SASEGT, per germline. The CDR3 covers 12 residues. Between the trimmed V and J ends, which lost 7 bases and 1 base, there was a span of 4 bases. Here the CDR3 reads CASTENTGELFF. The DNA for the CDR3 is TGTGCCAGCACCGAGAACACCGGGGAGCTGTTTTTT.

This clonotype has at least ten counts. This chain connects TRBV27 to TRBJ2-7; weak D call: TRBD1 (6 bases). The CDR3 runs to 14 residues. Germline V CDR1 and CDR2: MNHEY, SMNVEV (reference sequence). V dropped 3 bases and J dropped 0 bases, with 9 bases sitting between them. The CDR3 here is CASSFTGSSYEQYF. DNA of the CDR3: TGTGCCAGCAGTTTTACAGGGAGCTCCTACGAGCAGTACTTC.

This chain uses TRBV5-1 with TRBJ1-1, with 7 positions matching TRBD1. Unmatched junction bases numbered 15, after V lost 4 bases and J lost 6 bases. CDR1 is SGHRS and CDR2 is YFSETQ in the germline V gene. The CDR3 extends over 16 amino acids. The CDR3 reads CASSTGQVLGKSEAFF. CDR3 nucleotide sequence: TGCGCCAGCAGCACCGGACAGGTTTTGGGGAAGTCTGAAGCTTTCTTT.

This clonotype has ten or more counts. The chain carries TRBV20-1 and TRBJ1-2, with 7 bases lining up with TRBD1. This CDR3 has 14 residues. Germline V gene lookup returns CDR1 DFQATT and CDR2 SNEGSKA (reference sequence). Germline trimming cut 6 bases from V and 0 bases from J; bases unmatched to any gene: 7. CDR3 sequence reads: CSAETGNTNYGYTF. In DNA, the CDR3 is TGCAGTGCCGAGACAGGGAATACTAACTATGGCTACACCTTC.